This section outlines one TCR beta chain sequence together with its context. This sample was taken from a study of cytomegalovirus exposure and HLA in healthy donors. Germline CDR1 MNHEY, CDR2 SVGAGI. Trimming left V 8 bases short and J 3 bases short, with 13 bases between. This CDR3 comprises 13 residues. The study ran its PCR with 60 Vbeta and 13 Jbeta primers. Sequencing was performed with immunoSEQ multiplex PCR; in TCRdb, only in-frame clones are kept and a portion is missing. The data contain about 140,000 clones, around three quarters of them singletons. The chain combines TRBV6-5 with TRBJ1-1; the D gene is possibly TRBD1 (5 bases). The sample consisted of PBMCs. This TCR came from a man aged 30 to 39 in good health and CMV-seronegative. CDR3 sequence (DNA): TGTGCCAGCTCGGCAACACAGGACACTGAAGCTTTCTTT. Translated: CASSATQDTEAFF.